The T cell receptor beta chain under discussion was sequenced for a study of blood T cells in healthy people across ages. Findings of the study overall: Strong correlation existed between TCR beta diversity and naive T cell percentage. Reliance upon unsorted PBMCs precluded definitive naive versus antigen-experienced comparison. It was not known whether donors were CMV positive (a possible confounder of expanded clonotype changes).

Between the trimmed V and J ends, which lost 3 bases and 5 bases, there was a span of 11 bases. This CDR3 is 13 amino acids long. Germline-derived CDR1 and CDR2 are DFQATT and SNEGSKA (reference sequence). A sample-barcoded 5' primer and a J-beta primer mix were used in a second PCR of about 7 to 12 cycles. Every sample produced at least 2.5 million CDR3-containing paired-end reads. TCRdb ran MiXCR on the 5' RACE reads and lists one entry per CDR3 protein. Found here are about 670,000 distinct CDR3 sequences, approximately 52% of them singletons; the top ten hold less than 15%. This clonotype was observed many times. Its target is unknown.

The TCR was taken from a woman older than 75 in good health. Input material: blood. The J gene is TRBJ2-1, the V gene TRBV20-1; no firm D call. The CDR3 bases are TGCAGTGCTAGGGGTATGAGCGACAATGAGCAGTTCTTC. It translates to CSARGMSDNEQFF.